The 18 T cell receptor beta chains in this list originate from one sample, sequenced in a study of shared clonotypes between healthy human individuals. This table comes from immunoSEQ multiplex PCR, and its TCRdb copy is limited to in-frame clones, with some not included. The table includes hundreds of thousands of clones, roughly 80% detected once. Source material: PBMCs. Receptor source: a woman aged 40 to 50 in good health. Some clones in this sample may be carry-over from other donors' samples.

This clone has just one count. The chain recombines TRBV9 with TRBJ2-6, with unresolved D. This CDR3 comprises 14 residues. V shed 4 bases and J shed 0 bases, with 5 bases lying between them. Germline V CDR1 and CDR2: SGDLS, YYNGEE. The CDR3 DNA reads as TGTGCCAGCAGCCTAACCTCTGGGGCCAACGTCCTGACTTTC. This sequence encodes CASSLTSGANVLTF.

The J gene is TRBJ1-1, the V gene TRBV20-1; D is unclear. The CDR3 totals 11 residues. The germline gives CDR1 DFQATT, CDR2 SNEGSKA (reference sequence). Trimming pared 6 bases from V and 0 bases from J, leaving 5 bases between. The CDR3 protein is CSAIVNTEAFF. In DNA form, the CDR3 reads TGCAGTGCAATAGTGAACACTGAAGCTTTCTTT.

In this sample, this clone turned up a few times. The chain employs TRBV9 and TRBJ2-1; TRBD2 is a possible D gene (6 bases). The CDR3 has 14 amino acids. Trimming took off 4 bases at V and 6 bases at J, with 14 bases between the two ends. Germline CDR1 and CDR2: SGDLS and YYNGEE. CDR3 nucleotide sequence: TGTGCCAGCAGCCCGACCGCGGGGAGCAATGAGCAGTTCTTC. Residues: CASSPTAGSNEQFF.

J is TRBJ2-2 and V is TRBV19; D perhaps matches TRBD2 (6 bases). Germline CDR1 and CDR2: LNHDA and SQIVND (reference sequence). Trimming left V 1 base short and J 5 bases short, with 14 bases between. The CDR3 runs 16 residues. The CDR3 here is CASSIVEGGGTGELFF. The CDR3 DNA sequence: TGTGCCAGTAGTATAGTTGAGGGAGGTGGGACCGGGGAGCTGTTTTTT. Looking up the rest from reference TRBV19 and TRBJ2-2 gives the full variable domain: DGGITQSPKYLFRKEGQNVTLSCEQNLNHDAMYWYRQDPGQGLRLIYYSQIVNDFQKGDIAEGYSVSREKKESFPLTVTSAQKNPTAFYLCASSIVEGGGTGELFFGEGSRLTVL.

This rearrangement joins TRBV14 to TRBJ2-3, with 7 bases matching TRBD1. The CDR3 sequence is 15 residues long. V lost 1 base and J lost 5; bases outside the gene matches: 6. CDR1 and CDR2 from the germline V gene are SGHDN and FVKESK. CDR3 nucleotides: TGTGCCAGCAGCCAAGGTTCCCGGACAGGAGATACGCAGTATTTT. It encodes CASSQGSRTGDTQYF. The entire variable domain, with the rest obtained from reference TRBV14 and TRBJ2-3, is as follows: EAGVTQFPSHSVIEKGQTVTLRCDPISGHDNLYWYRRVMGKEIKFLLHFVKESKQDESGMPNNRFLAERTGGTYSTLKVQPAELEDSGVYFCASSQGSRTGDTQYFGPGTRLTVL.

The rearrangement links TRBV2 to TRBJ1-4; the D is unclear. CDR1 and CDR2 from the germline V gene are SNHLY and FYNNEI. The CDR3 spans 14 residues. The V end lost 4 bases, the J end lost 3 bases, and 9 bases lay between the germline ends. The CDR3 coding sequence is TGTGCCAGCAGTGGACGGGCCCCTAATGAAAAACTGTTTTTT. Its protein product is CASSGRAPNEKLFF.

The chain combines TRBV9 with TRBJ2-6; D is undetermined. Trimming took off 5 bases at V and 0 bases at J, with 9 bases between the two ends. Germline V lookup: CDR1 SGDLS, CDR2 YYNGEE. This CDR3 contains 15 residues. The CDR3 nucleotides are TGTGCCAGCAGTAGTCTTGGCTCTGGGGCCAACGTCCTGACTTTC. Translated: CASSSLGSGANVLTF.

This sequence joins TRBV18 and TRBJ1-5, with 7 bases identical to TRBD1. V was pared by 3 bases and J by 9 bases, with 8 bases of the junction left unmatched. The CDR3 contains 14 residues. CDR1 and CDR2 (germline): KGHSH, LQKENI. CDR3 coding DNA: TGTGCCAGCTCACCCGACAGGGCGCCCTGGCCCCAGCATTTT. This codes for CASSPDRAPWPQHF.

To note about this clone: It is unclear where the CDR3 begins or ends on the DNA, so no DNA is shown, and the CDR3 is as TCRdb lists it. Within the sample, other DNA sequences also encode this same CDR3. The chain couples TRBV27 to TRBJ2-7. From its first to its last residue, the CDR3 has 16 amino acids. Per germline, CDR1 MNHEY and CDR2 SMNVEV (reference sequence). CDR3 in amino acids: CASSLRVGTGTYEQYF.

This CDR3 is CAWNKNRGLEQYF. The CDR3, as DNA: TGTGCCTGGAACAAAAACAGGGGTCTAGAGCAGTACTTC. This rearrangement joins TRBV30 to TRBJ2-7; 7 nucleotides line up with TRBD1. Germline-derived CDR1 and CDR2 are GTSNPN and SVGIG (reference sequence). Trimming removed 4 bases from V and 7 bases from J; junction bases left unmatched: 10. The CDR3 is 13 residues long.

The sample holds one count of this clone. The V and J genes are TRBV4-1 and TRBJ2-5; D possibly corresponds to TRBD1 (6 bases). Germline loops: CDR1 MGHRA, CDR2 YSYEKL. The CDR3 totals 16 residues. Between the trimmed V and J ends, which lost 4 bases and 0 bases, there was a span of 15 bases. The CDR3 sequence is CASSPPGTYHQETQYF. CDR3 bases: TGCGCCAGCAGCCCACCCGGGACATACCACCAAGAGACCCAGTACTTC.

This chain links TRBV10-1 with TRBJ2-7; 9 nucleotides match TRBD1. V shed 0 bases and J 2 bases; nucleotides not matched to a gene: 11. This CDR3 region has 18 residues. Germline-derived CDR1 and CDR2 are WNHNN and SYGVQD (reference sequence). In DNA, the CDR3 is TGCGCCAGCAGTGAGTCGTTCGGGGGACAGGGCAACCCCTACGAGCAGTACTTC. Translated, it gives CASSESFGGQGNPYEQYF.

Details on this clone: The sample contains more than one DNA sequence encoding this CDR3. This chain connects TRBV19 to TRBJ2-3, with D maybe TRBD1 (5 bases). With 5 bases removed from V and 3 bases from J, the gap between germline ends came to 9 bases. Per germline, CDR1 LNHDA and CDR2 SQIVND (reference sequence). The CDR3 sequence is 13 residues long. CDR3 sequence reads: CASSEAGTDTQYF. The CDR3 region has the DNA TGTGCCAGTAGTGAGGCAGGGACAGATACGCAGTATTTT.

This clone showed up just a few times. The V and J genes are TRBV7-6 and TRBJ2-7; the D is unclear. Trimming stripped 10 bases from V and 6 bases from J, with 10 bases between. There are 10 residues in the CDR3. Germline V gene lookup returns CDR1 SGHVS and CDR2 FNYEAQ. DNA of the CDR3: TGTGCCAACCCTAGGGTCGAGCAGTACTTC. This codes for CANPRVEQYF.

In this sample, this clone turned up a few times. One end of the junction varies from germline; a read error may be responsible. CDR3 residues: CASSQEGSGRRTYEQYF. The CDR3 region has the DNA TGCGCCAGCAGTCAAGAAGGTAGCGGGAGGCGGACCTACGAGCAGTACTTC. This chain uses TRBV4-1 with TRBJ2-7; TRBD2 matches 10 bases. Per the germline V gene, CDR1 is MGHRA and CDR2 is YSYEKL. The CDR3 extends over 17 amino acids.

This chain links TRBV7-2 with TRBJ2-3, with TRBD1 identical over 8 bases. The germline CDR1 and CDR2 sequences are SGHTA and FQGNSA. The V segment lost 2 bases and the J segment 1 base; nucleotides outside the gene matches: 5. The CDR3 loop spans 16 amino acids. CDR3 sequence reads: CASSLLAGQGTDTQYF. The CDR3 DNA follows: TGTGCCAGCAGCTTACTTGCGGGACAGGGCACAGATACGCAGTATTTT.

V usage is TRBV29-1 and J usage is TRBJ2-2; 8 nucleotides agree with TRBD1. The CDR3 is 14 residues long. V lost 7 bases, J lost 3 bases, and 7 bases stayed unmatched. Germline CDR1 SQVTM, CDR2 ANQGSEA. The CDR3 protein is CSGGQGVDTGELFF. In nucleotides, the CDR3 is TGCAGCGGTGGACAGGGCGTCGACACCGGGGAGCTGTTTTTT.

V and J are TRBV28 and TRBJ1-4; TRBD1 aligns across 10 bases. Germline-derived CDR1 and CDR2 are MDHEN and SYDVKM. The J segment lost 5 bases and the V segment lost 3 bases, leaving 6 bases of the junction unmatched. The CDR3 extends over 16 amino acids. The CDR3 region is CASSFPRTGGNEKLFF. The CDR3 DNA sequence: TGTGCCAGCAGTTTTCCGAGGACAGGGGGGAATGAAAAACTGTTTTTT.